The clone carrying this T cell receptor (beta chain) was picked up a small number of times. No antigen is known for it. The data were taken from a study of CD8 T cells in ankylosing spondylitis. TCRdb reprocessed the 5' RACE reads with MiXCR, giving one entry per CDR3 protein. Of 250,000 to 400,000 distinct CDR3 sequences in the sample, under 14% were seen once. The germline V gene has CDR1 SGDLS and CDR2 YYNGEE. The CDR3 loop spans 17 amino acids. V dropped 0 bases and J dropped 7; count of bases not matched to a gene: 4. Study-wide results and caveats: A TCR beta motif made of eight highly homologous variants seemed typical of ankylosing spondylitis blood. Reactive arthritis synovial fluid and blood were previously reported to contain some motif variants. Significant enrichment of disease-linked clones was reportedly seen in matched ankylosing spondylitis synovial fluid. Relatively rare in peripheral blood, disease-linked clones were also CD8+.

The chain couples TRBV9 to TRBJ2-1; 16 bases fit TRBD2. The sample consisted of blood, either unsorted or a sorted T cell fraction (not recorded which). The receptor was isolated from a female donor with ankylosing spondylitis or in good health (not recorded which). The CDR3 reads CASSVAAGLAGGNEQFF. The CDR3 region has the DNA TGTGCCAGCAGCGTAGCCGCGGGACTAGCGGGAGGGAATGAGCAGTTCTTC.